This TCR beta chain is drawn from a study of T cell responses to AZD1222 COVID-19 vaccine. Sequencing was performed with immunoSEQ multiplex PCR; in TCRdb, only in-frame clones are kept and a portion is missing. The sample yields 150,000 to 200,000 clones, around 92% seen once. Details on this clone: Antigen specificity is unknown.

General study results and limits: Spike-specific TCR breadth and depth both grew after two AZD1222 doses. Distributed over spike, vaccine-associated CD4 TCRs predominated at 160-218 and 743-854. Baseline testing showed seropositivity in only six or seven AZD1222 recipients. White British people made up most donors, females outnumbered males, and clonal diversity was possibly underestimated.

V was trimmed by 4 bases and J by 0 bases, leaving 3 bases between them. Looked up from germline, CDR1 is KGHSH and CDR2 is LQKENI. The CDR3 consists of 12 residues. Specimen: peripheral blood, collected on day 0 of AZD1222 vaccination. This sequence joins TRBV18 and TRBJ1-1; no clear D gene. The sequence derives from an adult in good health. CDR3 coding DNA: TGTGCCAGCTCACTCCTGAACACTGAAGCTTTCTTT. Protein: CASSLLNTEAFF. The complete variable domain, with remaining parts taken from reference TRBV18 and TRBJ1-1, reads NAGVMQNPRHLVRRRGQEARLRCSPMKGHSHVYWYRQLPEEGLKFMVYLQKENIIDESGMPKERFSAEFPKEGPSILRIQQVVRGDSAAYFCASSLLNTEAFFGQGTRLTVV.